Reported below is one T cell receptor (beta chain). What it binds is not known. A much larger clone lies a single base off, so this may be a read error. The data were obtained in a study of Graves' ophthalmopathy and Graves' hyperthyroidism. Background on the study: Hyperthyroidism counted as stable given no ophthalmopathy within 18 months of follow-up.

Study-wide results and caveats: At about 69% sensitivity and 72.22% specificity, the model predicted progression of the ophthalmopathy.

RNA transcripts were the template, and TCR beta CDR3 regions were amplified from them. Second-round multiplex PCR came after first-round RT-PCR with HTBI primers. TCRdb called the multiplex PCR reads again in MiXCR, with one record for every CDR3 protein. The repertoire includes over a million distinct CDR3 sequences, 35% to 40% of them detected once, and around 10% sits in the top ten. The diagnostic workup employed clinical symptoms, serum thyroxine, TRAb, thyroid ultrasound and orbital computed tomography. This TCR came from an adult man with Graves' hyperthyroidism. The sequenced material came from peripheral blood or thyroid tissue (not recorded which).

The CDR3 nucleotides are TGTGCCAGCAGCTTAGCGGTTGGCGGCATCCAGTACTTC. This sequence encodes CASSLAVGGIQYF. The chain is built from TRBV19 and TRBJ2-5; D possibly corresponds to TRBD2 (6 bases). This CDR3 contains 13 residues. Germline V lookup: CDR1 LNHDA, CDR2 SQIVND (reference sequence). Trimming stripped 9 bases from V and 10 bases from J, with 21 bases between.